This T cell receptor (beta chain) was retrieved from a study of blood T cell repertoires in COVID-19. Overall study context: COVID-19 samples, acute and convalescent, were from the United States, Italy and Spain.

Measured with immunoSEQ multiplex PCR; TCRdb has only the in-frame clones, and not every one. This sample carries 230,000 or so clones, less than 90% of them seen once, and the ten largest clones take just under 20%. V lost 4 bases, J lost 0 bases, and 11 bases lay in between. Germline CDR1 MGHDK, CDR2 SYGVNS. This CDR3 has 15 amino acids. The sequence came from a man aged 30 to 45 with active or convalescent COVID-19. The gene calls are TRBV25-1 and TRBJ2-3; D perhaps matches TRBD2 (7 bases). Sequencing used peripheral blood. The CDR3 DNA reads TGTGCCAGCAGTGCCCGGGGGGCTAGCACAGATACGCAGTATTTT. Its translation: CASSARGASTDTQYF.